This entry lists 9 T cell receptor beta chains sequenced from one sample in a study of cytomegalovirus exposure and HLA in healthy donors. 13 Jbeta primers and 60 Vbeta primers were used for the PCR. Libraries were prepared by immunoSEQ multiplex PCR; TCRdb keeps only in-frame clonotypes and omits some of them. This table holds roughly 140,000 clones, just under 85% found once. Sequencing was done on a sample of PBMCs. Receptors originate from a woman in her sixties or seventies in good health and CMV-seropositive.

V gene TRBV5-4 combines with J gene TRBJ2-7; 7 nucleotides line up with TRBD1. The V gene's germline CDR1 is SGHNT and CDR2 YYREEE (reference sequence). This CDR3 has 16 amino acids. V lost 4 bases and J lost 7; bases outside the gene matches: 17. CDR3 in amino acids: CASSPAPSTGMGEQYF. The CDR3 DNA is TGTGCCAGCAGCCCCGCTCCCTCGACAGGGATGGGAGAGCAGTACTTC.

CDR3: CASSITQGIETQYF. The DNA of the CDR3 is TGTGCCAGCAGTATAACCCAGGGTATAGAGACCCAGTACTTC. V is TRBV28 and J is TRBJ2-5, with D tentatively TRBD1 (5 bases). Trimming shortened V by 5 bases and J by 4 bases, and 14 bases separated the two germline ends. Germline V CDR1 and CDR2: MDHEN, SYDVKM. The CDR3 is 14 residues long.

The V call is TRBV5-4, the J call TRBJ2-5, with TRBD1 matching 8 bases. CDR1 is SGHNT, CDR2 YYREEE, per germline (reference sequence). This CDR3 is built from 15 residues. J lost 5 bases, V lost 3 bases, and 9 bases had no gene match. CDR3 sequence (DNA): TGTGCCAGCAGCTCCAGGACAGGGATTTGGGAGACCCAGTACTTC. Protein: CASSSRTGIWETQYF.

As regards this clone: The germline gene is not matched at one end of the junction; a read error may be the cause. The CDR3 coding sequence is TGTGCCAGCAGTACAAACGGGGGCAGGGGGCACTTC. It translates to CASSTNGGRGHF. The rearrangement uses TRBV28 and TRBJ1-2; 8 positions match TRBD1. The germline CDR1 and CDR2 sequences are MDHEN and SYDVKM. This CDR3 is 12 amino acids long.

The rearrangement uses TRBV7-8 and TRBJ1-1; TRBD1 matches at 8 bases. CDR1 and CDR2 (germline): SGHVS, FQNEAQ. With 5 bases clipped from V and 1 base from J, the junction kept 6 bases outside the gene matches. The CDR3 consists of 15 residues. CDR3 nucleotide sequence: TGTGCCAGCAGCCGAACGACAGGGGCGAACACTGAAGCTTTCTTT. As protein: CASSRTTGANTEAFF.

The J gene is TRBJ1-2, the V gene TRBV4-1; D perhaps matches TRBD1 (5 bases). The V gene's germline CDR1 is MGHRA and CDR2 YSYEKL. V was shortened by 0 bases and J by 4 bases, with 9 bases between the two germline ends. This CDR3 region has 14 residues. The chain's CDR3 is CASSQEAGPYGYTF. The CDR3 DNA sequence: TGCGCCAGCAGCCAAGAGGCAGGGCCCTATGGCTACACCTTC.

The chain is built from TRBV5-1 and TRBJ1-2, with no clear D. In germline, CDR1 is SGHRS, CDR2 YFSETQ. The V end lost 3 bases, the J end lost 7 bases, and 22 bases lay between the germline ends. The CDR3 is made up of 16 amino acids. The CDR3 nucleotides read TGCGCCAGCAGCTCAATTCTTGGAGGGTTGGGTTCTGGCTACACCTTC. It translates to CASSSILGGLGSGYTF.

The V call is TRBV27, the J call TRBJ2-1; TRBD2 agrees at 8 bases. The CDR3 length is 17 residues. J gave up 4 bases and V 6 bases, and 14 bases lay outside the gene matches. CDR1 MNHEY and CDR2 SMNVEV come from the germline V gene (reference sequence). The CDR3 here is CASSLIILLAAYNEQFF. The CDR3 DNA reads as TGTGCCAGCAGCCTGATTATTCTACTAGCGGCTTACAATGAGCAGTTCTTC.

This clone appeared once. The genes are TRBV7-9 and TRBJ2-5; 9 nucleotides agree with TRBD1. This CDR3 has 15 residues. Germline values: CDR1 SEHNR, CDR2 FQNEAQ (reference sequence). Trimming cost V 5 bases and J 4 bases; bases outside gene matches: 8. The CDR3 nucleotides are TGTGCCAGCAGCCGGGACAGGGTGGTCGGAGAGACCCAGTACTTC. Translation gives CASSRDRVVGETQYF. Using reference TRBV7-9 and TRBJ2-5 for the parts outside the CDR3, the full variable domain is DTGVSQNPRHKITKRGQNVTFRCDPISEHNRLYWYRQTLGQGPEFLTYFQNEAQLEKSRLLSDRFSAERPKGSFSTLEIQRTEQGDSAMYLCASSRDRVVGETQYFGPGTRLLVL.